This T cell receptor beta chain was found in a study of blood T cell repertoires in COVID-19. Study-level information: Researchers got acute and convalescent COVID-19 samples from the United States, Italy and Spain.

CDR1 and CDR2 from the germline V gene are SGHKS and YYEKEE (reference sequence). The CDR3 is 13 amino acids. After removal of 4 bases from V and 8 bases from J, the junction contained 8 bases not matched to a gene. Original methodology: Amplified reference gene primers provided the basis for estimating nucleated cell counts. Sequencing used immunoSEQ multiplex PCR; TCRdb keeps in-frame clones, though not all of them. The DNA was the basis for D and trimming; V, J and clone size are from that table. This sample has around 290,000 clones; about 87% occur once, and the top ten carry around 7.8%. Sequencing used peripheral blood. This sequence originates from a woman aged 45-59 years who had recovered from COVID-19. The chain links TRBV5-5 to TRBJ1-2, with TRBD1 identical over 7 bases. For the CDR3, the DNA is TGTGCCAGCAGCGAGCTCCAGGGGGGAGGCTACACCTTC. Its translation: CASSELQGGGYTF.